The 10 T cell receptor beta chains given below trace back to one sample, sequenced in a study of early T cells in non-severe SARS-CoV-2 infection. TCRdb re-derived calls from the 5' RACE reads in MiXCR, one entry per CDR3 protein. The sample holds about 52,000 distinct CDR3 sequences, approximately 10% seen once. Sequencing input: whole blood. The receptors were sampled from an adult who was a healthcare worker with PCR-confirmed SARS-CoV-2 infection or an uninfected control (not recorded which).

This clonotype is medium-sized by share. The chain has TRBV12-3 or TRBV12-4 and TRBJ2-1; 14 nucleotides agree with TRBD2. V was pared by 5 bases and J by 2 bases, with 8 bases of the junction left unmatched. This CDR3 spans 18 amino acids. CDR3 sequence: CASSPRTSGRTAYNEQFF. The CDR3 DNA reads TGTGCCAGCAGTCCACGGACTAGCGGGAGGACGGCCTACAATGAGCAGTTCTTC.

The rearrangement uses TRBV20-1 and TRBJ2-3; 9 nucleotides agree with TRBD2. Trimming cost V 3 bases and J 4 bases; bases outside gene matches: 8. The length of the CDR3 is 15 residues. Germline CDR1 and CDR2: DFQATT and SNEGSKA (reference sequence). CDR3 sequence reads: CSARRREGGADTQYF. CDR3 in DNA: TGCAGTGCTAGGCGGCGGGAGGGCGGGGCAGATACGCAGTATTTT.

The V and J genes are TRBV6-6 and TRBJ1-5; 11 bases agree with TRBD1. The V and J ends lost 6 bases and 5 bases, in that order; junction bases with no gene match: 3. This CDR3 is built from 14 residues. Germline loops: CDR1 MNHNY, CDR2 SVGAGI (reference sequence). The CDR3 sequence: CASRGQGAYQPQHF. The CDR3 DNA follows: TGTGCCAGCAGAGGACAGGGGGCATATCAGCCCCAGCATTTT.

This clonotype was counted ten times or more. The chain employs TRBV18 and TRBJ2-2; no definite D call. V lost 4 bases and J 4 bases, leaving 16 bases between the germline ends. In germline, CDR1 is KGHSH, CDR2 LQKENI. CDR3 size: 16 residues. The chain's CDR3 is CASSLSFTLSTGELFF. CDR3 coding DNA: TGTGCCAGCTCACTATCCTTTACACTTTCCACCGGGGAGCTGTTTTTT.

This clonotype occurred many times. The chain recombines TRBV6-6 with TRBJ2-6; D remains ambiguous. Between the trimmed V and J ends, which lost 0 bases and 0 bases, there was a span of 15 bases. The germline CDR1 and CDR2 sequences are MNHNY and SVGAGI (reference sequence). The length of the CDR3 is 19 residues. CDR3: CASSYSMADVTSGANVLTF. The CDR3, as DNA: TGTGCCAGCAGTTACTCGATGGCGGATGTTACCTCTGGGGCCAACGTCCTGACTTTC.

CDR3 DNA sequence: TGTGCCAGCAGTACCCGGACTAGCGGGAGGCCTCGGCAGTTCTTC. Protein sequence: CASSTRTSGRPRQFF. The chain joins TRBV6-6 to TRBJ2-1; TRBD2 matches 14 bases. The germline gives CDR1 MNHNY, CDR2 SVGAGI (reference sequence). Trimming at V came to 5 bases and at J to 12 bases, leaving 9 bases not matched to a gene. The CDR3 has 15 amino acids.

This clonotype has ten or more counts. The V call is TRBV7-2, the J call TRBJ1-5; D remains unclear. Trimming took 3 bases from V and 4 from J, leaving 7 bases between them. Germline CDR1 reads SGHTA; CDR2 reads FQGNSA. The CDR3 loop spans 13 amino acids. This CDR3 reads CASSFRLNQPQHF. CDR3 bases: TGTGCCAGCAGCTTTCGGCTTAATCAGCCCCAGCATTTT.

This clonotype was seen at least ten times. The rearrangement links TRBV7-2 to TRBJ2-3, with TRBD2 identical over 7 bases. Trimming took 1 base from V and 1 from J; bases not matched to a gene: 2. CDR1 SGHTA and CDR2 FQGNSA come from the germline V gene. The CDR3 is 15 amino acids. The chain's CDR3 is CASSLVGLGTDTQYF. As DNA, the CDR3 is TGTGCCAGCAGCTTAGTAGGACTAGGCACAGATACGCAGTATTTT.

Regarding this clonotype: A much larger clone sits a single nucleotide away, making a read error possible. The genes are TRBV7-2 and TRBJ1-4; TRBD1 might be the D (6 bases). Germline CDR1 and CDR2: SGHTA and FQGNSA. The CDR3 has 14 amino acids. V shed 6 bases and J shed 5 bases, with 13 bases lying between them. The CDR3 DNA follows: TGTGCCAGCAGATCGGTCAGGGGAAATGAAAAACTGTTTTTT. Amino acid sequence: CASRSVRGNEKLFF. The full variable domain, in which reference TRBV7-2 and TRBJ1-4 provide the parts outside the CDR3, is GAGVSQSPSNKVTEKGKDVELRCDPISGHTALYWYRQSLGQGLEFLIYFQGNSAPDKSGLPSDRFSAERTGGSVSTLTIQRTQQEDSAVYLCASRSVRGNEKLFFGSGTQLSVL.

In DNA, the CDR3 is TGTGCCAGCTCACTCGTCAGGGATAATCAGCCCCAGCATTTT. Amino acids: CASSLVRDNQPQHF. The rearrangement links TRBV18 to TRBJ1-5; tentatively, D is TRBD1 (5 bases). Germline CDR1 is KGHSH and CDR2 is LQKENI. With 4 bases removed from V and 4 bases from J, the gap between germline ends came to 11 bases. This CDR3 comprises 14 residues.